Below are 9 T cell receptor beta chains sequenced from a single sample in a study of T cell repertoires in cytomegalovirus infection. TCRdb fed the reads into MiXCR, producing one record per CDR3 protein. The sample lists a few hundred thousand distinct CDR3 sequences, 40% occurring once. No antigen has been assigned to these receptors. The sample consisted of cultured PBMCs, taken from culture after CMV antigen stimulation. These receptors were taken from a human donor in good health (CMV status not recorded). Some clones in this sample may be carry-over from other donors' samples.

This clonotype was found a few times. V usage is TRBV7-2 and J usage is TRBJ2-3; possible D gene TRBD1, 6 bases. V lost 5 bases, J lost 0 bases, and 12 bases lay in between. In germline, CDR1 is SGHTA, CDR2 FQGNSA. The CDR3 is 15 residues long. CDR3: CASSQVGGSTDTQYF. The CDR3 coding sequence is TGTGCCAGCAGCCAAGTAGGGGGAAGCACAGATACGCAGTATTTT.

V gene TRBV6-1 combines with J gene TRBJ2-5; D might be TRBD2 (6 bases). Germline V gives CDR1 MNHNS, CDR2 SASEGT. Deletions cut 0 bases from V and 11 bases from J, with 16 bases between. The CDR3 loop spans 14 amino acids. The CDR3 bases are TGTGCCAGCAGTGAAGCGCCAGCCCGGGGGTTGCAGTACTTC. As protein: CASSEAPARGLQYF.

This clonotype was counted only a few times. The chain uses TRBV6-5 and TRBJ2-7, with 14 nucleotides matching TRBD2. V was clipped by 4 bases and J by 4 bases; unmatched bases: 3. Looked up from germline, CDR1 is MNHEY and CDR2 is SVGAGI. The CDR3 is 15 amino acids. CDR3: CASSFGTSGRYEQYF. The CDR3 coding sequence is TGTGCCAGCAGTTTTGGGACTAGCGGGAGATACGAGCAGTACTTC.

The V and J genes are TRBV11-2 and TRBJ1-5; D unclear. Trimming took 1 base from V and 11 from J, leaving 12 bases between them. The germline gives CDR1 SGHAT, CDR2 FQNNGV. This CDR3 has 13 amino acids. The CDR3 DNA follows: TGTGCCAGCAGCTTAGCCGGCCTTGGGACCCAGCATTTT. Protein: CASSLAGLGTQHF.

The J gene is TRBJ2-4, the V gene TRBV5-4; TRBD2 is a possible D gene (6 bases). CDR3 length: 14 amino acids. V lost 4 bases and J lost 10, with 18 bases in between. Germline loops: CDR1 SGHNT, CDR2 YYREEE (reference sequence). The CDR3 bases are TGTGCCAGCAGCCCGGACTCAGGGAGGACTATTCAGTACTTC. Its translation is CASSPDSGRTIQYF.

This clonotype was seen only a few times. The V and J genes are TRBV7-2 and TRBJ2-4; no definite D call. Trimming stripped 5 bases from V and 1 base from J, with 12 bases between. Germline V lookup: CDR1 SGHTA, CDR2 FQGNSA. CDR3 size: 15 residues. The CDR3: CASSKQPAAKNIQYF. The CDR3 DNA reads TGTGCCAGCAGCAAACAACCCGCGGCCAAAAACATTCAGTACTTC.

This clonotype was detected ten times or more. One end of the junction fails to match germline, which may point to a read error. The V call is TRBV12-3 or TRBV12-4, the J call TRBJ1-5; D remains ambiguous. This CDR3 is 13 amino acids long. Here the CDR3 reads CASSLGEGQPQHF. The CDR3, as DNA: TGTGCCAGCAGCTTAGGAGAGGGCCAGCCCCAGCATTTT.

The chain combines TRBV2 with TRBJ2-5; possible D gene TRBD2, 5 bases. The CDR3 has 14 residues. The germline V gene has CDR1 SNHLY and CDR2 FYNNEI. Trimming cost V 7 bases and J 5 bases, with 17 bases left between them. CDR3 DNA: TGTGCCAGCATTAGGGCGGGCCCCGCGGAGACCCAGTACTTC. This translates into CASIRAGPAETQYF.

This clonotype was observed a few times. The genes are TRBV10-2 and TRBJ1-1, with 7 positions matching TRBD1. Germline V CDR1 and CDR2: WSHSY, SAAADI. With V trimmed by 8 bases and J by 4 bases, 10 bases remained unmatched. The CDR3 is made up of 14 amino acids. CDR3 sequence (DNA): TGCGCCAGCTTAAACACAGGGGTCGGCACTGAAGCTTTCTTT. Its translation: CASLNTGVGTEAFF.